The rows below give T cell receptor beta chains drawn from one sample of a study of PD-1 blockade in classical Hodgkin lymphoma. Measured with immunoSEQ multiplex PCR; TCRdb has only the in-frame clones, and not every one. Of 90,000 to 130,000 clones listed, 89% are singletons. The sample consisted of peripheral blood mononuclear cells (PBMCs), taken before the second cycle of nivolumab. The receptor set was obtained from a human donor with classical Hodgkin lymphoma. The CDR3 runs from the conserved cysteine through the conserved F or W. D genes are given only for firm matches. Clone size is given for some rows only: seen once, a few or many times, or a class if the clone is expanded.

V gene: TRBV19
J gene: TRBJ1-2
clone size: -
D gene: -
CDR3 DNA: TGTGCCAGTAGGGGGACGGCTCCTAACTATGGCTACACCTTC
CDR3 protein: CASRGTAPNYGYTF

V gene: TRBV6-5
J gene: TRBJ1-5
clone size: once
D gene: -
CDR3 DNA: TGTGCCAGCAGTTACCAGGGAGCGAATAGCAATCAGCCCCAGCATTTT
CDR3 protein: CASSYQGANSNQPQHF

V gene: TRBV2
J gene: TRBJ2-1
clone size: -
D gene: TRBD1
CDR3 DNA: TGTGCCAGCAGTGGACATACAGGGGGCAATGAGCAGTTCTTC
CDR3 protein: CASSGHTGGNEQFF

V gene: TRBV6-6
J gene: TRBJ2-1
clone size: -
D gene: TRBD2
CDR3 DNA: TGTGCCAGCAGTGTGACTAGCAACTACAATGAGCAGTTCTTC
CDR3 protein: CASSVTSNYNEQFF

V gene: TRBV4-1
J gene: TRBJ2-5
clone size: -
D gene: -
CDR3 DNA: TGCGCCAGCAGCCGACAGAAACAAGAGACCCAGTACTTC
CDR3 protein: CASSRQKQETQYF

V gene: TRBV19
J gene: TRBJ2-2
clone size: -
D gene: -
CDR3 DNA: TGTGCCAGTAGTATCAAGATCTCCGGGGAGCTGTTTTTT
CDR3 protein: CASSIKISGELFF

V gene: TRBV5-1
J gene: TRBJ2-1
clone size: -
D gene: TRBD2
CDR3 DNA: TGCGCCAGCAGCTTGACTAGCGGAGACAATGAGCAGTTCTTC
CDR3 protein: CASSLTSGDNEQFF

V gene: TRBV9
J gene: TRBJ1-1
clone size: -
D gene: TRBD1
CDR3 DNA: TGTGCCAGCAGCGTACAGGGGGACACTGAAGCTTTCTTT
CDR3 protein: CASSVQGDTEAFF

V gene: TRBV19
J gene: TRBJ2-6
clone size: -
D gene: -
CDR3 DNA: TGTGCCAGTAGTATTTCCGGAGCTGGGGCCAACGTCCTGACTTTC
CDR3 protein: CASSISGAGANVLTF

V gene: TRBV7-9
J gene: TRBJ1-5
clone size: -
D gene: -
CDR3 DNA: TGTGCCAGCAGCTTACCAAAGGGGCCCCAGCATTTT
CDR3 protein: CASSLPKGPQHF

V gene: TRBV6-1
J gene: TRBJ2-3
clone size: -
D gene: -
CDR3 DNA: TGTGCCAGCAGTATCACCGGGACACCAGATACGCAGTATTTT
CDR3 protein: CASSITGTPDTQYF

V gene: TRBV19
J gene: TRBJ2-1
clone size: -
D gene: -
CDR3 DNA: TGTGCCAGTAGTATAGGTGCTACCCAGAGCTCCTACAATGAGCAGTTCTTC
CDR3 protein: CASSIGATQSSYNEQFF

V gene: TRBV6-5
J gene: TRBJ1-1
clone size: -
D gene: -
CDR3 DNA: TGTGCCAGCAGAGCCACCATAAGGGAGAACACTGAAGCTTTCTTT
CDR3 protein: CASRATIRENTEAFF

V gene: TRBV6-6
J gene: TRBJ2-2
clone size: -
D gene: -
CDR3 DNA: TGTGCCAGCCGGACCAGGTTTAACACCGGGGAGCTGTTTTTT
CDR3 protein: CASRTRFNTGELFF

V gene: TRBV7-2
J gene: TRBJ2-5
clone size: once
D gene: -
CDR3 DNA: TGTGCCAGCAGCGTTACCCCACGGGAATCTCAGCACTTC
CDR3 protein: CASSVTPRESQHF

V gene: TRBV4-1
J gene: TRBJ2-3
clone size: -
D gene: -
CDR3 DNA: TGCGCCAGCAGCCTCGGACTGGGCACAGATACGCAGTATTTT
CDR3 protein: CASSLGLGTDTQYF

V gene: TRBV19
J gene: TRBJ1-5
clone size: -
D gene: -
CDR3 DNA: TGTGCCAGTACCCCTTCGAACTATCAGCCCCAGCATTTT
CDR3 protein: CASTPSNYQPQHF

V gene: TRBV11-3
J gene: TRBJ2-7
clone size: -
D gene: TRBD1
CDR3 DNA: TGTGCCAGCAGCCACAGGGACAGGATAGCGGAGCAGTACTTC
CDR3 protein: CASSHRDRIAEQYF

V gene: TRBV21-1
J gene: TRBJ2-7
clone size: -
D gene: -
CDR3 DNA: TGTGCCAGCGGAATATCAAACGGGAAGATCTACGAGCAGTACTTC
CDR3 protein: CASGISNGKIYEQYF

V gene: TRBV10-1
J gene: TRBJ1-1
clone size: -
D gene: -
CDR3 DNA: TGCGCCAGCAAAGGGTTAAAGAACACTGAAGCTTTCTTT
CDR3 protein: CASKGLKNTEAFF

V gene: TRBV6-5
J gene: TRBJ1-4
clone size: -
D gene: TRBD1
CDR3 DNA: TGTGCCAGCAGTTACTCGCTCAGGGGGCCGAATGAAAAACTGTTTTTT
CDR3 protein: CASSYSLRGPNEKLFF

V gene: TRBV2
J gene: TRBJ1-4
clone size: -
D gene: TRBD1
CDR3 DNA: TGTGCCAGCAGGAGACAGGGACGAGGCGAAAAACTGTTTTTT
CDR3 protein: CASRRQGRGEKLFF

V gene: TRBV6-1
J gene: TRBJ2-3
clone size: -
D gene: TRBD2
CDR3 DNA: TGTGCCAGCAGTGATCGGCGGGAGAGGGAGCCAGATACGCAGTATTTT
CDR3 protein: CASSDRREREPDTQYF

V gene: TRBV28
J gene: TRBJ1-1
clone size: -
D gene: -
CDR3 DNA: TGTGCCAGCAGCTTACAAACCTTCACTGAAGCTTTCTTT
CDR3 protein: CASSLQTFTEAFF

V gene: TRBV4-1
J gene: TRBJ1-4
clone size: -
D gene: -
CDR3 DNA: TGCGCCAGCAGCCATAACAGGGACTCAACTAATGAAAAACTGTTTTTT
CDR3 protein: CASSHNRDSTNEKLFF

V gene: TRBV19
J gene: TRBJ2-1
clone size: -
D gene: TRBD2
CDR3 DNA: TGTGCCAGTAGTATTGGGGCCGGGACTAGCTACTCCTACAATGAGCAGTTCTTC
CDR3 protein: CASSIGAGTSYSYNEQFF

V gene: TRBV7-9
J gene: TRBJ1-4
clone size: -
D gene: -
CDR3 DNA: TGTGCCAGCAGCTCTTCGGGGTATGAAAAACTGTTTTTT
CDR3 protein: CASSSSGYEKLFF

V gene: TRBV13
J gene: TRBJ2-1
clone size: -
D gene: TRBD2
CDR3 DNA: TGTGCCAGCAGCTCCGGACTAGCGGGTAGCTCCTACAATGAGCAGTTCTTC
CDR3 protein: CASSSGLAGSSYNEQFF

V gene: TRBV6-5
J gene: TRBJ2-5
clone size: -
D gene: -
CDR3 DNA: TGTGCCAGCAGTTATGTAGGCGTCCAAGAGACCCAGTACTTC
CDR3 protein: CASSYVGVQETQYF

V gene: TRBV5-1
J gene: TRBJ2-7
clone size: -
D gene: TRBD2
CDR3 DNA: TGCGCCAGCAGCTCCGGACTAGAAAGGTACGAGCAGTACTTC
CDR3 protein: CASSSGLERYEQYF

V gene: TRBV6-5
J gene: TRBJ2-7
clone size: -
D gene: TRBD2
CDR3 DNA: TGTGCCAGCAGGCTAGCGGGGGGTTACGAGCAGTACTTC
CDR3 protein: CASRLAGGYEQYF

V gene: TRBV4-1
J gene: TRBJ1-5
clone size: -
D gene: -
CDR3 DNA: TGCGCCAGCAGCCGACTATACTCGACAGGACGTAGCAATCAGCCCCAGCATTTT
CDR3 protein: CASSRLYSTGRSNQPQHF

V gene: TRBV18
J gene: TRBJ1-1
clone size: -
D gene: -
CDR3 DNA: TGTGCCAGCTCACCAAACCCTGCAAACACTGAAGCTTTCTTT
CDR3 protein: CASSPNPANTEAFF

V gene: TRBV28
J gene: TRBJ2-7
clone size: -
D gene: TRBD2
CDR3 DNA: TGTGCCAGCAGGATCCCCGGGAGGGCCAACGAGCAGTACTTC
CDR3 protein: CASRIPGRANEQYF

V gene: TRBV14
J gene: TRBJ1-1
clone size: few
D gene: TRBD1
CDR3 DNA: TGTGCCAGCAGCCAACAGGGGGCGATCACTGAAGCTTTCTTT
CDR3 protein: CASSQQGAITEAFF

V gene: TRBV19
J gene: TRBJ2-1
clone size: -
D gene: -
CDR3 DNA: TGTGCCAGTAGTAACTCTCGCGGCAGATTCTACAATGAGCAGTTCTTC
CDR3 protein: CASSNSRGRFYNEQFF

V gene: TRBV30
J gene: TRBJ2-6
clone size: -
D gene: -
CDR3 DNA: TGTGCCTCGGACGGAAGAACGGCTGACGTCCTGACTTTC
CDR3 protein: CASDGRTADVLTF

V gene: TRBV29-1
J gene: TRBJ1-2
clone size: -
D gene: -
CDR3 DNA: TGCAGCGTTGGTGGGGCCTCCGGGGGTGAGGACTTGTCTGGCTATGGCTACACCTTC
CDR3 protein: CSVGGASGGEDLSGYGYTF

V gene: TRBV27
J gene: TRBJ1-1
clone size: -
D gene: -
CDR3 DNA: TGTGCCAGCAGAAATGGGGGGATGAACACTGAAGCTTTCTTT
CDR3 protein: CASRNGGMNTEAFF

V gene: TRBV4-3
J gene: TRBJ2-4
clone size: once
D gene: -
CDR3 DNA: TGCGCCAGCAGCCAAGATCAGCGGGCCTCAGCCAAAAACATTCAGTACTTC
CDR3 protein: CASSQDQRASAKNIQYF

V gene: TRBV27
J gene: TRBJ1-1
clone size: once
D gene: -
CDR3 DNA: TGTGCCAGCCGCGGGGGAATAAACACTGAAGCTTTCTTT
CDR3 protein: CASRGGINTEAFF

V gene: TRBV6-6
J gene: TRBJ2-3
clone size: -
D gene: -
CDR3 DNA: TGTGCCAGCAGTCTACAGGGTGGAGATACGCAGTATTTT
CDR3 protein: CASSLQGGDTQYF

V gene: TRBV7-9
J gene: TRBJ1-5
clone size: few
D gene: -
CDR3 DNA: TGTGCCAGCAGCTTGACAGTGGGTCAGCCCCAGCATTTT
CDR3 protein: CASSLTVGQPQHF

V gene: TRBV25-1
J gene: TRBJ1-1
clone size: -
D gene: -
CDR3 DNA: TGTGCCAGCAGTGAGATGGGGTTCACTGAAGCTTTCTTT
CDR3 protein: CASSEMGFTEAFF

V gene: TRBV7-7
J gene: TRBJ2-7
clone size: -
D gene: TRBD1
CDR3 DNA: TGTGCTAGCAGCCCGCCGGGACAGCCCTACGAGCAGTACTTC
CDR3 protein: CASSPPGQPYEQYF

V gene: TRBV5-1
J gene: TRBJ1-1
clone size: -
D gene: -
CDR3 DNA: TGCGCCAGCAGCTTGGGTTACGGGGGCAGCACTGAAGCTTTCTTT
CDR3 protein: CASSLGYGGSTEAFF

V gene: TRBV19
J gene: TRBJ1-5
clone size: once
D gene: -
CDR3 DNA: TGTGCCAGTAGTTTTTGGACAGCTAATACCAATCAGCCCCAGCATTTT
CDR3 protein: CASSFWTANTNQPQHF

V gene: TRBV4-2
J gene: TRBJ1-1
clone size: once
D gene: -
CDR3 DNA: TGTGCCAGCAGCCAAGATCTGGCGTCCAGGTCCATGAACACTGAAGCTTTCTTT
CDR3 protein: CASSQDLASRSMNTEAFF

V gene: TRBV5-6
J gene: TRBJ1-1
clone size: -
D gene: -
CDR3 DNA: TGTGCCAGCAGCTTGGTTGCTACCATGAACACTGAAGCTTTCTTT
CDR3 protein: CASSLVATMNTEAFF

V gene: TRBV11-2
J gene: TRBJ2-5
clone size: -
D gene: TRBD1
CDR3 DNA: TGTGCCAGCAGCTTCTATCGGGACAGAGAGACCCAGTACTTC
CDR3 protein: CASSFYRDRETQYF

V gene: TRBV6-6
J gene: TRBJ2-7
clone size: -
D gene: -
CDR3 DNA: TGTGCCAGCAGTACCCCGGGATTCTACTACGAGCAGTACTTC
CDR3 protein: CASSTPGFYYEQYF